The clone carrying this T cell receptor beta chain was recorded only once. The data are from a study of blood T cell repertoires in COVID-19. Trimming removed 1 base at V and 8 bases at J, with 14 bases between. Germline values: CDR1 LGHDT, CDR2 YNNKEL (reference sequence). The CDR3 runs to 14 residues. Measured with immunoSEQ multiplex PCR; TCRdb has only the in-frame clones, and not every one. The sample shows about half a million clones, 75% to 90% of them seen only once. This receptor was taken from a human donor in a cohort sampled during active COVID-19. Sequencing used peripheral blood. The chain uses TRBV3-1 (or the pseudogene TRBV3-2) and TRBJ1-1, with D perhaps TRBD1 (6 bases). The CDR3 protein is CASSQGRTVDEAFF. The CDR3 coding sequence is TGTGCCAGCAGCCAAGGCCGGACAGTGGACGAAGCTTTCTTT.